One sample yielded the 25 T cell receptor beta chains listed below, sequenced in a study of T cell changes during pregnancy in multiple sclerosis. TCRdb keeps only in-frame clones here, not all; method: immunoSEQ multiplex PCR. The sample holds over 45,000 clones, 75% to 95% seen once. Sequenced here: CD8+ T cells from peripheral blood mononuclear cells, sampled after pregnancy. These receptors were taken from a female donor with multiple sclerosis, enrolled in a pregnancy study.

The J gene is TRBJ2-6, the V gene TRBV4-1; D possibly corresponds to TRBD1 (6 bases). Trimming pared 0 bases from V and 4 bases from J, leaving 13 bases between. Germline CDR1 and CDR2: MGHRA and YSYEKL. The length of the CDR3 is 17 residues. In DNA form, the CDR3 reads TGCGCCAGCAGCCAAGAAGAAAAGGGGGTCGGGGCCAACGTCCTGACTTTC. Amino acids: CASSQEEKGVGANVLTF.

The chain has TRBV5-8 and TRBJ1-1; maybe TRBD1 (6 bases). The germline V gene has CDR1 SGHTS and CDR2 YDEGEE. Between the trimmed V and J ends, which lost 3 bases and 1 base, there was a span of 19 bases. CDR3 length: 17 amino acids. CDR3: CASSYNRARNRNTEAFF. The CDR3 region has the DNA TGTGCCAGCAGCTATAACAGGGCGCGTAATCGGAACACTGAAGCTTTCTTT. Full variable domain (rest looked up from reference TRBV5-8 and TRBJ1-1): EAGVTQSPTHLIKTRGQQATLRCSPISGHTSVYWYQQALGLGLQFLLWYDEGEERNRGNFPPRFSGRQFPNYSSELNVNALELEDSALYLCASSYNRARNRNTEAFFGQGTRLTVV.

This chain uses TRBV5-6 with TRBJ2-3; 11 nucleotides agree with TRBD2. The V gene's germline CDR1 is SGHDT and CDR2 YYEEEE. There are 15 residues in the CDR3. V was clipped by 3 bases and J by 4 bases; unmatched bases: 4. This CDR3 is CASSSLAGGSDTQYF. CDR3 nucleotides: TGTGCCAGCAGCTCCCTAGCGGGGGGTTCAGATACGCAGTATTTT.

This clone has just one count. In DNA, the CDR3 is TGCAGCGTCGCTCCACTAGCGGGAGTGCCAGATACGCAGTATTTT. Its translation: CSVAPLAGVPDTQYF. V gene TRBV29-1 combines with J gene TRBJ2-3, with TRBD2 matching over 11 bases. Germline CDR1 reads SQVTM; CDR2 reads ANQGSEA. The V and J ends lost 6 bases and 4 bases, in that order; junction bases with no gene match: 9. The CDR3 is 15 residues long.

This rearrangement joins TRBV5-6 to TRBJ1-5, with TRBD1 matching 8 bases. V lost 4 bases, J lost 6 bases, and 6 bases stayed unmatched. Germline V gene lookup returns CDR1 SGHDT and CDR2 YYEEEE. The CDR3 consists of 14 residues. The CDR3 nucleotides are TGTGCCAGCAGCCGACAGGGGTATGGTCAGCCCCAGCATTTT. Its translation: CASSRQGYGQPQHF. Together with reference TRBV5-6 and TRBJ1-5, the CDR3 gives the full variable domain: DAGVTQSPTHLIKTRGQQVTLRCSPKSGHDTVSWYQQALGQGPQFIFQYYEEEERQRGNFPDRFSGHQFPNYSSELNVNALLLGDSALYLCASSRQGYGQPQHFGDGTRLSIL.

The chain recombines TRBV11-1 with TRBJ2-5; 9 bases map to TRBD1. CDR1 is SGHAT, CDR2 FQDESV, per germline (reference sequence). The ends lost 4 bases at V and 5 bases at J; junction bases unmatched: 2. This CDR3 contains 13 residues. The CDR3 DNA reads TGTGCCAGCAGCTGGGGACAGGGTGAGACCCAGTACTTC. Translated, it gives CASSWGQGETQYF.

V gene TRBV5-4 combines with J gene TRBJ1-2; a weak D match, TRBD1 (5 bases). The germline CDR1 and CDR2 sequences are SGHNT and YYREEE (reference sequence). V lost 0 bases to trimming and J lost 4 bases, with 10 bases between them. CDR3 length: 14 amino acids. CDR3 bases: TGTGCCAGCAGCTTGGAGGGGAGGCCCTATGGCTACACCTTC. Translated: CASSLEGRPYGYTF.

This clone has only a few counts. This chain links TRBV11-2 with TRBJ2-7; a weak D match, TRBD2 (5 bases). Trimming stripped 5 bases from V and 4 bases from J, with 18 bases between. From germline, CDR1 is SGHAT and CDR2 FQNNGV. The CDR3 length is 15 residues. In DNA, the CDR3 is TGTGCCAGCAGCGACCTGGCCGGACTCGGTTACGAGCAGTACTTC. Protein: CASSDLAGLGYEQYF.

As regards this clone: Other DNA sequences in the sample encode the same CDR3. The rearrangement uses TRBV29-1 and TRBJ2-7; D perhaps matches TRBD2 (5 bases). Trimming shortened V by 0 bases and J by 3 bases, and 6 bases separated the two germline ends. This CDR3 contains 12 residues. Germline values: CDR1 SQVTM, CDR2 ANQGSEA. The CDR3 protein is CSVEERDYEQYF. CDR3 nucleotide sequence: TGCAGCGTTGAAGAACGGGACTACGAGCAGTACTTC.

The V call is TRBV4-1, the J call TRBJ1-1, with 7 bases matching TRBD1. Germline lookup yields CDR1 MGHRA and CDR2 YSYEKL. The trim removed 0 bases at V and 1 base at J, leaving 5 bases unmatched. The CDR3 runs 16 residues. This chain's CDR3 is CASSQDHGTENTEAFF. DNA of the CDR3: TGCGCCAGCAGCCAAGATCACGGGACAGAGAACACTGAAGCTTTCTTT.

The chain uses TRBV7-9 and TRBJ2-1, with 7 bases aligning to TRBD2. Losses at the gene ends were 3 bases for V and 2 bases for J; bases not matched to a gene: 4. Germline-derived CDR1 and CDR2 are SEHNR and FQNEAQ (reference sequence). The CDR3 loop spans 15 amino acids. The CDR3 here is CASSFVAGAYNEQFF. The CDR3 coding sequence is TGTGCCAGCAGCTTCGTCGCGGGGGCCTACAATGAGCAGTTCTTC.

The sample holds one count of this clone. The chain links TRBV7-9 to TRBJ2-7; 7 bases fit TRBD1. Losses at the gene ends were 8 bases for V and 1 base for J; bases not matched to a gene: 5. Germline-derived CDR1 and CDR2 are SEHNR and FQNEAQ (reference sequence). The CDR3 spans 13 residues. CDR3 in amino acids: CASGDSTSYEQYF. The DNA for the CDR3 is TGTGCCAGCGGGGACAGTACTTCCTACGAGCAGTACTTC. Together with reference TRBV7-9 and TRBJ2-7, the CDR3 gives the full variable domain: DTGVSQNPRHKITKRGQNVTFRCDPISEHNRLYWYRQTLGQGPEFLTYFQNEAQLEKSRLLSDRFSAERPKGSFSTLEIQRTEQGDSAMYLCASGDSTSYEQYFGPGTRLTVT.

The J gene is TRBJ1-2, the V gene TRBV13, with 11 bases fitting TRBD1. CDR3 size: 15 residues. CDR1 is PRHDT and CDR2 is FYEKMQ in the germline V gene (reference sequence). Trimming at V came to 5 bases and at J to 4 bases, leaving 6 bases not matched to a gene. CDR3 amino acids: CASSTTGTGGYGYTF. CDR3 coding DNA: TGTGCCAGCAGCACCACCGGGACAGGGGGCTATGGCTACACCTTC.

Comment on this clone: At one end, the junction sequence differs from germline, possibly due to a read error. The chain uses TRBV7-9 and TRBJ1-2, with unresolved D. The CDR3 length is 10 residues. The germline V gene encodes CDR1 SEHNR and CDR2 FQNEAQ (reference sequence). This CDR3 reads CASSSVELDF. The CDR3 bases are TGTGCCAGCAGTTCAGTGGAGCTGGACTTC.

The gene calls are TRBV5-1 and TRBJ2-2; TRBD1 is a possible D gene (6 bases). There are 15 residues in the CDR3. The V gene lost 8 bases and the J gene lost 4 bases, with 18 bases spanning the gap. In germline, CDR1 is SGHRS, CDR2 YFSETQ. CDR3 DNA: TGCGCCAGTACCCCGCCCGGACAGCTCACCGGGGAGCTGTTTTTT. Its protein product is CASTPPGQLTGELFF.

This sequence joins TRBV30 and TRBJ1-1; no clear D. The V gene lost 3 bases and the J gene lost 4 bases, with 9 bases spanning the gap. The CDR3 runs to 12 residues. CDR1 GTSNPN and CDR2 SVGIG come from the germline V gene (reference sequence). CDR3 bases: TGTGCCTGGAGCATCAGTCGCACTGAAGCTTTCTTT. Its translation: CAWSISRTEAFF. Full variable domain (outside the CDR3, taken from reference TRBV30 and TRBJ1-1): SQTIHQWPATLVQPVGSPLSLECTVEGTSNPNLYWYRQAAGRGLQLLFYSVGIGQISSEVPQNLSASRPQDRQFILSSKKLLLSDSGFYLCAWSISRTEAFFGQGTRLTVV.

The chain couples TRBV5-1 to TRBJ2-2; 10 positions match TRBD2. After removal of 3 bases from V and 5 bases from J, the junction contained 13 bases not matched to a gene. The V gene's germline CDR1 is SGHRS and CDR2 YFSETQ. The CDR3 runs 18 residues. This chain's CDR3 is CASSWEAGTSVITGELFF. CDR3 sequence (DNA): TGCGCCAGCAGCTGGGAGGCTGGGACTAGCGTTATAACCGGGGAGCTGTTTTTT.

This chain joins TRBV10-2 and TRBJ2-7; possibly TRBD1 for D (6 bases). The CDR3 consists of 13 residues. Germline V gives CDR1 WSHSY, CDR2 SAAADI. Trimming removed 6 bases from V and 2 bases from J, with 11 bases in between. The CDR3 DNA is TGCGCCAGCAGGGAGGACAGTCCCTACGAGCAGTACTTC. It translates to CASREDSPYEQYF.

This clone was picked up one time. This rearrangement joins TRBV9 to TRBJ2-4, with D possibly TRBD1 on 7 matching bases. Trimming pared 3 bases from V and 7 bases from J, leaving 14 bases between. The CDR3 has 14 residues. Germline lookup yields CDR1 SGDLS and CDR2 YYNGEE. CDR3 bases: TGTGCCAGCAGCGCAAGACAGGGAGGCAACATTCAGTACTTC. The encoded protein is CASSARQGGNIQYF.

This clone was counted only a few times. The chain combines TRBV27 with TRBJ1-1, with no clear D. Per germline, CDR1 MNHEY and CDR2 SMNVEV (reference sequence). This CDR3 spans 13 amino acids. The germline V and J ends were trimmed by 4 bases and 7 bases, with 13 bases remaining between them. The CDR3 spells CASSYGDSVEAFF. In nucleotides, the CDR3 is TGTGCCAGCAGTTACGGGGATTCGGTTGAAGCTTTCTTT.

Only one count was recorded for this clone. This chain uses TRBV6-6 with TRBJ1-2, with 8 bases matching TRBD1. In germline, CDR1 is MNHNY, CDR2 SVGAGI (reference sequence). The trim removed 0 bases at V and 6 bases at J, leaving 6 bases unmatched. CDR3 length: 15 amino acids. In nucleotides, the CDR3 is TGTGCCAGCAGTTACTCGGGGGCAGGGGGCGATGGCTACACCTTC. Translating gives CASSYSGAGGDGYTF.

The rearrangement joins TRBV5-1 to TRBJ2-1, with 11 bases matching TRBD2. In germline, CDR1 is SGHRS, CDR2 YFSETQ. The CDR3 runs to 17 residues. The V gene end was trimmed by 2 bases and the J gene end by 3 bases; junction bases not matched to a gene: 7. This CDR3 reads CASSLGLAGGVYNEQFF. The CDR3 DNA reads as TGCGCCAGCAGCTTAGGATTAGCGGGAGGGGTCTACAATGAGCAGTTCTTC.

This sequence joins TRBV4-2 and TRBJ2-7, with 7 bases aligning to TRBD1. The junction had 9 bases not matched to a gene; V was cut back by 2 bases and J by 2 bases. There are 16 residues in the CDR3. Per the germline V gene, CDR1 is LGHNA and CDR2 is YNFKEQ. This chain's CDR3 is CASSQTYRGPTYEQYF. The CDR3 coding sequence is TGTGCCAGCAGCCAAACGTATAGGGGGCCGACCTACGAGCAGTACTTC.

This chain links TRBV27 with TRBJ2-5; no firm D call. Germline lookup yields CDR1 MNHEY and CDR2 SMNVEV (reference sequence). This CDR3 has 15 residues. V dropped 2 bases and J dropped 6 bases, with 16 bases sitting between them. The CDR3 is CASSLSPASTKTQYF. The CDR3 DNA follows: TGTGCCAGCAGTTTAAGTCCAGCGTCAACGAAGACCCAGTACTTC.

The chain recombines TRBV4-1 with TRBJ1-1, with 10 bases identical to TRBD1. Per the germline V gene, CDR1 is MGHRA and CDR2 is YSYEKL. The CDR3 is made up of 15 amino acids. J gave up 4 bases and V 3 bases, and 5 bases lay outside the gene matches. Here the CDR3 reads CASSQDRQGATEAFF. The CDR3 coding sequence is TGCGCCAGCAGCCAGGACAGACAGGGGGCCACTGAAGCTTTCTTT.